One T cell receptor (beta chain) is described in this entry. The target antigen is unknown. The data belong to a study of graft-versus-host responses after intestinal transplantation. Study context: After anti-thymocyte globulin induction, recipients took tacrolimus and steroids for 2 to 3 years. Regarding the study as a whole: GvH clones detected in recipient marrow included some appearing first in ileum or blood.

CDR1 is SGHDT, CDR2 YYEEEE, per germline. CDR3 length: 15 amino acids. The trim removed 4 bases at V and 3 bases at J, leaving 5 bases unmatched. Here immunoSEQ multiplex PCR was the method, and the copy in TCRdb shows in-frame clones only, minus some. In the table there are around 76,000 clones, about 94% of which are singletons. V is TRBV5-6 and J is TRBJ2-1; 9 bases are shared with TRBD2. Source: unstimulated CD8+ T cells sorted from spleen or lymph node cells, taken before intestinal transplant. This TCR was recovered from a human donor who received an intestinal transplant. Here the CDR3 reads CASSDGTSSYNEQFF. The CDR3 DNA is TGTGCCAGCAGCGACGGGACTAGCAGCTACAATGAGCAGTTCTTC.